The 5 T cell receptor beta chains presented below share a single source sample, sequenced in a study of Tregs in tolerant kidney transplant recipients. Sequencing was performed with immunoSEQ multiplex PCR; in TCRdb, only in-frame clones are kept and a portion is missing. The sample contains around 74,000 clones, nearly 98% of which appear only once. The sample in question was CD4+ T cells from blood, obtained before the transplant. The source of these receptors is a human donor who received a combined kidney and bone marrow transplant.

This clone was detected only once. The chain joins TRBV5-1 to TRBJ2-1; the match to TRBD1 covers 7 bases. V shed 4 bases, J shed 14 bases, and the junction held 15 bases outside the gene matches. CDR1 is SGHRS, CDR2 YFSETQ, per germline. The CDR3 consists of 14 residues. CDR3 sequence: CASSKGTVLDDEFF. CDR3 coding DNA: TGCGCCAGCAGCAAAGGGACAGTTCTAGATGATGAGTTCTTC. Combining the CDR3 with reference TRBV5-1 and TRBJ2-1 gives the whole variable domain KAGVTQTPRYLIKTRGQQVTLSCSPISGHRSVSWYQQTPGQGLQFLFEYFSETQRNKGNFPGRFSGRQFSNSRSEMNVSTLELGDSALYLCASSKGTVLDDEFFGPGTRLTVL.

This clone has only one observation. The chain recombines TRBV19 with TRBJ2-6, with D possibly matching TRBD1 (6 bases). Trimming cost V 8 bases and J 0 bases, with 14 bases left between them. Germline V gives CDR1 LNHDA, CDR2 SQIVND (reference sequence). The CDR3 extends over 16 amino acids. CDR3 bases: TGTGCCAGTCACTACCAGGGGAACTCTGGGGCCAACGTCCTGACTTTC. Encoded protein: CASHYQGNSGANVLTF.

This chain joins TRBV21-1 and TRBJ1-2; TRBD1 is taken as the D call from the table, unchecked against the DNA. TRBV21-1 is classified as a pseudogene. There are 16 residues in the CDR3. The CDR3 loop is CASSKACPTGDYGYTF. DNA for the CDR3: TGTGCCAGCAGCAAAGCCTGCCCCACAGGGGACTATGGCTACACCTTC.

The chain employs TRBV28 and TRBJ1-5; D uncertain. The V end lost 4 bases, the J end lost 6 bases, and 4 bases lay between the germline ends. The CDR3 totals 11 residues. Germline loops: CDR1 MDHEN, CDR2 SYDVKM. CDR3 in amino acids: CASSSSQPQHF. The CDR3 coding sequence is TGTGCCAGCAGTTCGAGTCAGCCCCAGCATTTT.

This sequence joins TRBV19 and TRBJ1-5; 11 bases are a match to TRBD1. Germline loops: CDR1 LNHDA, CDR2 SQIVND (reference sequence). After removal of 5 bases from V and 4 bases from J, the junction contained 10 bases not matched to a gene. This CDR3 comprises 17 residues. The chain's CDR3 is CASSPRPDRGPNQPQHF. CDR3 bases: TGTGCCAGTAGTCCAAGACCGGACAGGGGGCCGAATCAGCCCCAGCATTTT. The variable domain in full, with the rest retrieved from reference TRBV19 and TRBJ1-5, is DGGITQSPKYLFRKEGQNVTLSCEQNLNHDAMYWYRQDPGQGLRLIYYSQIVNDFQKGDIAEGYSVSREKKESFPLTVTSAQKNPTAFYLCASSPRPDRGPNQPQHFGDGTRLSIL.